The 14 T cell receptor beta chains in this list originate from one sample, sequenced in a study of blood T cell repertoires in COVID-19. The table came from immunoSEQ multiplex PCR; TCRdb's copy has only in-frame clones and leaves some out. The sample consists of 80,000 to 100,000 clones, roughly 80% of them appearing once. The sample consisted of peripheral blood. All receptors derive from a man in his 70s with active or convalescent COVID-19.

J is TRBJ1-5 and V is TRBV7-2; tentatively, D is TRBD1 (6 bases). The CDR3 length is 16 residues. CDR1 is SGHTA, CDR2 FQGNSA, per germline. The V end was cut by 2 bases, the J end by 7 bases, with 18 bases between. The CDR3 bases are TGTGCCAGCAGCTTACAAGCACAGGGTACCAGCCAGCCCCAGCATTTT. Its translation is CASSLQAQGTSQPQHF.

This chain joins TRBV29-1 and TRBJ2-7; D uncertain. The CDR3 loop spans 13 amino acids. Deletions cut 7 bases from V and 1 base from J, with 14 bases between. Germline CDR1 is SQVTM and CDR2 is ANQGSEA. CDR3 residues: CSASTPRSYEQYF. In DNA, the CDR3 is TGCAGCGCCTCGACACCTCGTTCCTACGAGCAGTACTTC.

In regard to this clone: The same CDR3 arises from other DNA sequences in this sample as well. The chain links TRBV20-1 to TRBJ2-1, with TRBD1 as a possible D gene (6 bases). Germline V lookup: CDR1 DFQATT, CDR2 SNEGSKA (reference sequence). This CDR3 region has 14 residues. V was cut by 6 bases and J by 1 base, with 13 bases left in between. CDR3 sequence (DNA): TGCAGTGCCAGTCTGGGGGCATCCTACAATGAGCAGTTCTTC. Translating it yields CSASLGASYNEQFF.

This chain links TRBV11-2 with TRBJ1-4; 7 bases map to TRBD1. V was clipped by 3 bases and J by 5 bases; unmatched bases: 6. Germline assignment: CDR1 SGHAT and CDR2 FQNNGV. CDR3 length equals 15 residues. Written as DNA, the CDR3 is TGTGCCAGCAGCTTCTTGGGGACAGTCAATGAAAAACTGTTTTTT. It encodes CASSFLGTVNEKLFF.

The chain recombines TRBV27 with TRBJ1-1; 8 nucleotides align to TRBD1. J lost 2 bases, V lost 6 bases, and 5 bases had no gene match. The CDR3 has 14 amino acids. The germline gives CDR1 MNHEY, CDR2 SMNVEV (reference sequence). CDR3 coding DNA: TGTGCCAGCAGCCGGGACAGGTCTAACACTGAAGCTTTCTTT. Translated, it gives CASSRDRSNTEAFF.

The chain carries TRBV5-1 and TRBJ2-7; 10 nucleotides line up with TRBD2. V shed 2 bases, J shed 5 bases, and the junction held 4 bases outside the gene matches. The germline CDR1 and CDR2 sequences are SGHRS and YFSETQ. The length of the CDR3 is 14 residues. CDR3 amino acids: CASSLSGGDDEQYF. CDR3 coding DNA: TGCGCCAGCAGCTTAAGCGGGGGGGACGACGAGCAGTACTTC.

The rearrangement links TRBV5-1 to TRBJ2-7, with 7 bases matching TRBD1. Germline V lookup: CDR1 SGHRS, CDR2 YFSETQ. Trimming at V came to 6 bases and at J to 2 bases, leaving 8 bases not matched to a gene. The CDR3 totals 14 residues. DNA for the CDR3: TGCGCCAGCACTAGGTCGACAGGGACCTACGAGCAGTACTTC. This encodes CASTRSTGTYEQYF. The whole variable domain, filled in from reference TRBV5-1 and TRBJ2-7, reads KAGVTQTPRYLIKTRGQQVTLSCSPISGHRSVSWYQQTPGQGLQFLFEYFSETQRNKGNFPGRFSGRQFSNSRSEMNVSTLELGDSALYLCASTRSTGTYEQYFGPGTRLTVT.

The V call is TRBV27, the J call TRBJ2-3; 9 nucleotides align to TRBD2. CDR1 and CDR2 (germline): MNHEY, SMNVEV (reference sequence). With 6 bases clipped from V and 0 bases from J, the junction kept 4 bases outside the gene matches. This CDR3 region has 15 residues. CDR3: CASRLAGASTDTQYF. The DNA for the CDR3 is TGTGCCAGCAGGTTAGCGGGGGCTAGCACAGATACGCAGTATTTT.

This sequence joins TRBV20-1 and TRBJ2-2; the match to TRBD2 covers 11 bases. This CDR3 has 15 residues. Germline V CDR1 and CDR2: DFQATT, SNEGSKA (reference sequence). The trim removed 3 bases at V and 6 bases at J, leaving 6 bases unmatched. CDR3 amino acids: CSASTSGGLAGELFF. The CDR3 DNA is TGCAGTGCTAGTACTAGCGGGGGACTTGCCGGGGAGCTGTTTTTT.

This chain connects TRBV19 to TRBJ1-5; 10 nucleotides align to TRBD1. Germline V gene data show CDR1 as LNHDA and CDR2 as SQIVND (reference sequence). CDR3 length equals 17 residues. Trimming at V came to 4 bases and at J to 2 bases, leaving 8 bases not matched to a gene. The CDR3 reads CASSTDRGRIGNQPQHF. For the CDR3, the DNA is TGTGCCAGTAGTACGGACAGGGGGAGGATCGGCAATCAGCCCCAGCATTTT. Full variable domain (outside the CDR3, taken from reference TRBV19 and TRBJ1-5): DGGITQSPKYLFRKEGQNVTLSCEQNLNHDAMYWYRQDPGQGLRLIYYSQIVNDFQKGDIAEGYSVSREKKESFPLTVTSAQKNPTAFYLCASSTDRGRIGNQPQHFGDGTRLSIL.

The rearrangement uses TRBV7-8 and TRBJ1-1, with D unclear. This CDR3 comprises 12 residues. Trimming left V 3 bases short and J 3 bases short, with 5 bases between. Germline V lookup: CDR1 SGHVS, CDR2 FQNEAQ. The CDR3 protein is CASSFGDTEAFF. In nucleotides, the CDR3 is TGTGCCAGCAGCTTCGGGGACACTGAAGCTTTCTTT.

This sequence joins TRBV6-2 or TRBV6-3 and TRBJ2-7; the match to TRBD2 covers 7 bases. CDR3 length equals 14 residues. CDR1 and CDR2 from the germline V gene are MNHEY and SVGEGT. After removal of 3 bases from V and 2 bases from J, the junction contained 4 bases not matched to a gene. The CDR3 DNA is TGTGCCAGCAGTTATGGGGGACTAACCTACGAGCAGTACTTC. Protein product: CASSYGGLTYEQYF.

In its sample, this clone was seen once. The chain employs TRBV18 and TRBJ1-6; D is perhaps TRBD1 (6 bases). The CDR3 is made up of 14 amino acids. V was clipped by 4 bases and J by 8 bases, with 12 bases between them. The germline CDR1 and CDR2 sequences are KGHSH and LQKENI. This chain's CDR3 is CASSLTGFDSPLHF. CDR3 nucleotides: TGTGCCAGCTCACTCACAGGGTTCGATTCACCCCTCCACTTT.

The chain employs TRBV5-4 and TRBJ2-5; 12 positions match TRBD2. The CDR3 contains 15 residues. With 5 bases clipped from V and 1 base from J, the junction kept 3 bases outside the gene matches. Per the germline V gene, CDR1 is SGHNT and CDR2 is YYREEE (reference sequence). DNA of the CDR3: TGTGCCAGCAGGTGGGGACTAGCGGGCCAAGAGACCCAGTACTTC. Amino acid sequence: CASRWGLAGQETQYF.